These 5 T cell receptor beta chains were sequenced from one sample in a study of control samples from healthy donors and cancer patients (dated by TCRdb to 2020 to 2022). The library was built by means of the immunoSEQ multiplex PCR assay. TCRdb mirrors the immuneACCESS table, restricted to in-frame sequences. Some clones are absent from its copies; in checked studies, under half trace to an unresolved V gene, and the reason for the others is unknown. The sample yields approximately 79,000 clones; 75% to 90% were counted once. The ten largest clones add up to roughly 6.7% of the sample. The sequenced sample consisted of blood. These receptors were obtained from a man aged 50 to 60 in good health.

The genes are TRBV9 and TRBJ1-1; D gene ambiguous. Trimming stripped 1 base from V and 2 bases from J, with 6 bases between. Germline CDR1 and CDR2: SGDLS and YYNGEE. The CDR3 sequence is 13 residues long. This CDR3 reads CASSVHTNTEAFF. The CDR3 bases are TGTGCCAGCAGCGTACATACCAACACTGAAGCTTTCTTT.

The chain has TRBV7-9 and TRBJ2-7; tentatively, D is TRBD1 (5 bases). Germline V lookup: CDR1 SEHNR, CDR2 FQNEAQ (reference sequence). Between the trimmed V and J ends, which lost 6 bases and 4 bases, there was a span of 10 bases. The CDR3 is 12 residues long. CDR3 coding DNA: TGTGCCAGCAGTTCTCAGGGATACGAGCAGTACTTC. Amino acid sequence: CASSSQGYEQYF.

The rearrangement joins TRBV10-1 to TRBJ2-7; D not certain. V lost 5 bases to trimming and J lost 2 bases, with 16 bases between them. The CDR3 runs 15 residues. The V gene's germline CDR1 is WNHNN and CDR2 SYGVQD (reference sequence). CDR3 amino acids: CASSPSGSRAYEQYF. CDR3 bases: TGCGCCAGCAGTCCTTCCGGAAGTAGAGCCTACGAGCAGTACTTC.

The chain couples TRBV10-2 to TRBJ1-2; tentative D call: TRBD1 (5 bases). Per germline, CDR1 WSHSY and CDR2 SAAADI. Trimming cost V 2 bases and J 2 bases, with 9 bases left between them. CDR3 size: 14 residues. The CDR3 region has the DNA TGCGCCAGCAGTGAGCAGGGTGTGAACTATGGCTACACCTTC. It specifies CASSEQGVNYGYTF.

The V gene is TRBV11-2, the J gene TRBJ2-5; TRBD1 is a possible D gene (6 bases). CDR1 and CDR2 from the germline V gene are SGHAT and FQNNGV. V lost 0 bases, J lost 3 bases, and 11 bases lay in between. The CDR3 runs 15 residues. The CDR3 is CASSLDHRDEETQYF. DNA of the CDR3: TGTGCCAGCAGCTTAGATCACAGGGACGAAGAGACCCAGTACTTC.